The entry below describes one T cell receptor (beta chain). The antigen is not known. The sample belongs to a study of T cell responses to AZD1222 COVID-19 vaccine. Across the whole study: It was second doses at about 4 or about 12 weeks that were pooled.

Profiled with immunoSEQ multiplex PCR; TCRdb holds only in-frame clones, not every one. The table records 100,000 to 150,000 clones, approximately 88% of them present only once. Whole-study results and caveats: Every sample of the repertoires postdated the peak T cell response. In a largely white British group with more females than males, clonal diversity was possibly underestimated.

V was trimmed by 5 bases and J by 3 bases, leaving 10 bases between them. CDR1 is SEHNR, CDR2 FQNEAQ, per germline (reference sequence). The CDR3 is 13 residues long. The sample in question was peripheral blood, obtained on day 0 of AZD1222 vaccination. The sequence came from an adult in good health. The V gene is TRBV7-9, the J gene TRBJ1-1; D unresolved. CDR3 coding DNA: TGTGCCAGCAGCCAATCCGAGGACACTGAAGCTTTCTTT. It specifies CASSQSEDTEAFF.